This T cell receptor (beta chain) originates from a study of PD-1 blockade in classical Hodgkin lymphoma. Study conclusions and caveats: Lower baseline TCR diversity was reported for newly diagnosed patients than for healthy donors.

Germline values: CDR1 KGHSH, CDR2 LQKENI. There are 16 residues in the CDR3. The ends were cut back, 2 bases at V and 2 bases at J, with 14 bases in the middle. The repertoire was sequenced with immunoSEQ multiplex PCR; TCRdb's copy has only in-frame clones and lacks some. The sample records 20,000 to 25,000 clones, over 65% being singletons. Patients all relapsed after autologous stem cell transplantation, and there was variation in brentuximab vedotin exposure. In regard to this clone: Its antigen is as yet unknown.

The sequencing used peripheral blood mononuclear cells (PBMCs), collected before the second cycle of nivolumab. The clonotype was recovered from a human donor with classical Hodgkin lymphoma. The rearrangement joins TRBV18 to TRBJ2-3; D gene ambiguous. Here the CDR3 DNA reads TGTGCCAGCTCACCATTTCGATCTTCCCACACAGATACGCAGTATTTT. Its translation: CASSPFRSSHTDTQYF.